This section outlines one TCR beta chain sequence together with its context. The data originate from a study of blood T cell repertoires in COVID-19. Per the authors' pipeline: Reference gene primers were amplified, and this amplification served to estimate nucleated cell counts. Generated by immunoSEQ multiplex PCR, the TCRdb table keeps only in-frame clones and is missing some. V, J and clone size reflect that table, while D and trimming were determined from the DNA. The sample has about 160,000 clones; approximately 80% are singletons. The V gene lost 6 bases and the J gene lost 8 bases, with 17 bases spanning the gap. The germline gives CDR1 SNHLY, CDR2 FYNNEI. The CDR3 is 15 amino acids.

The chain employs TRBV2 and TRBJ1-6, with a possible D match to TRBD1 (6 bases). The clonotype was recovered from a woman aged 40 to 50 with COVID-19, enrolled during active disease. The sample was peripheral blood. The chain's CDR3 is CASRDNRAGHSPLHF. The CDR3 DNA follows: TGTGCCAGCAGAGACAACAGGGCTGGGCATTCACCCCTCCACTTT.